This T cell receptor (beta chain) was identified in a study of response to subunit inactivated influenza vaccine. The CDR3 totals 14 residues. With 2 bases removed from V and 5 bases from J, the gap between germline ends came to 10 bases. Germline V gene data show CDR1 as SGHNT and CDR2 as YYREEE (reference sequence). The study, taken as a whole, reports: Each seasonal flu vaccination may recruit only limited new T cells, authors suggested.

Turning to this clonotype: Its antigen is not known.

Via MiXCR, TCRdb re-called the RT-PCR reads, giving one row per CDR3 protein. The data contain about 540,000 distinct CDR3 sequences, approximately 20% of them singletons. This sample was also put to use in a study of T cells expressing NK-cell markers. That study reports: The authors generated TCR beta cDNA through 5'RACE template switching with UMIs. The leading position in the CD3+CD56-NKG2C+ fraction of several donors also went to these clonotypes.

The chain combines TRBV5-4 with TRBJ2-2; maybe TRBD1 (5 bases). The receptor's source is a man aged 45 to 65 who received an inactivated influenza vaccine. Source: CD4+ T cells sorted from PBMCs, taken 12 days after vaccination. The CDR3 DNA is TGTGCCAGCAGCTTCGGCAGGGTTACCGGGGAGCTGTTTTTT. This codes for CASSFGRVTGELFF. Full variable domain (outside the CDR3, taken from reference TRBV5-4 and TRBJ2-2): ETGVTQSPTHLIKTRGQQVTLRCSSQSGHNTVSWYQQALGQGPQFIFQYYREEENGRGNFPPRFSGLQFPNYSSELNVNALELDDSALYLCASSFGRVTGELFFGEGSRLTVL.